The T cell receptor beta chain under discussion was sequenced for a study of blood T cell repertoires in COVID-19. The CDR3 extends over 11 amino acids. Looked up from germline, CDR1 is MDHEN and CDR2 is SYDVKM. Concerning this clone itself: Germline and junction disagree at one end, which may indicate a read error.

Repertoires were generated with immunoSEQ multiplex PCR, while TCRdb's copy carries only in-frame clones and drops some. The table shows around 150,000 clones, with about 80% occurring only once. The origin of this receptor is a woman aged 80 or over with acute or convalescent COVID-19. The sequencing input was peripheral blood. This rearrangement joins TRBV28 to TRBJ1-1; 7 nucleotides align to TRBD1. Written as DNA, the CDR3 is TGTGCCAGCAGCCCCCGGACAGGCACGGTCTTT. Translation gives CASSPRTGTVF. The full variable domain, with the rest looked up from reference TRBV28 and TRBJ1-1, is DVKVTQSSRYLVKRTGEKVFLECVQDMDHENMFWYRQDPGLGLRLIYFSYDVKMKEKGDIPEGYSVSREKKERFSLILESASTNQTSMYLCASSPRTGTVFGQGTRLTVV.